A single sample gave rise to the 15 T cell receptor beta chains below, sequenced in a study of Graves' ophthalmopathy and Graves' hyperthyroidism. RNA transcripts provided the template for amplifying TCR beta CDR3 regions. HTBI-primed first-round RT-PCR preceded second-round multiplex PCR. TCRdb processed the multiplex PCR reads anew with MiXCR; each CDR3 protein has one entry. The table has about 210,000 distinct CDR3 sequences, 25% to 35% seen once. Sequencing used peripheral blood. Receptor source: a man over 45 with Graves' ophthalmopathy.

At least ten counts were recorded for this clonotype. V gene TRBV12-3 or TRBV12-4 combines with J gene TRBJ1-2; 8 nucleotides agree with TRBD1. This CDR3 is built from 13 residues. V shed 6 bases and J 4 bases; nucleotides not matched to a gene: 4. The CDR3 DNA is TGTGCCAGCAGCTGGACAGGGCGCTATGGCTACACCTTC. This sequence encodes CASSWTGRYGYTF.

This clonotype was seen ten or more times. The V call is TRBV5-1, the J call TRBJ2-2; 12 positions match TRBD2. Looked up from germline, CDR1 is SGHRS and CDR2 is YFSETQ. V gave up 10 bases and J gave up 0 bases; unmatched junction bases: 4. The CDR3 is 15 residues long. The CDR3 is CAWTSGISNTGELFF. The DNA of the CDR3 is TGCGCCTGGACTAGCGGGATTTCGAACACCGGGGAGCTGTTTTTT.

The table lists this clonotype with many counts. CDR3 in amino acids: CASGRRSGHQNTGELFF. The CDR3 DNA sequence: TGTGCCAGCGGGCGGCGATCGGGTCATCAGAACACCGGGGAGCTGTTTTTT. The chain combines TRBV28 with TRBJ2-2, with D unresolved. V was trimmed by 8 bases and J by 1 base, leaving 20 bases between them. CDR3 length: 17 amino acids. From germline, CDR1 is MDHEN and CDR2 SYDVKM.

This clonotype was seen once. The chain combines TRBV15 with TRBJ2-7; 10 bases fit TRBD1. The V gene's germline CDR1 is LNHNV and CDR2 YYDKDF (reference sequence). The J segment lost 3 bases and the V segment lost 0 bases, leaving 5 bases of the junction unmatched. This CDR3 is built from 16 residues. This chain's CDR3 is CATSRERRTGGYEQYF. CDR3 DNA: TGTGCCACCAGCAGAGAGAGGAGGACAGGGGGCTACGAGCAGTACTTC.

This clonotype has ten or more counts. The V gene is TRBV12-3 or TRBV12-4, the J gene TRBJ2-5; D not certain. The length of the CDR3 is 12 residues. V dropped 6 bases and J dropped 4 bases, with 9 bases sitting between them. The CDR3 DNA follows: TGTGCCAGCAGCACCACATCAGAGACCCAGTACTTC. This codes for CASSTTSETQYF.

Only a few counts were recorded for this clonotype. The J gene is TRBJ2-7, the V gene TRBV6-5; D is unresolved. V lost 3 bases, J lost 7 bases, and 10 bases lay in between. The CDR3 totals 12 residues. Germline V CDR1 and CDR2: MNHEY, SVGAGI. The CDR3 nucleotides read TGTGCCAGCAGTTATACAGACCGGGAGCAGTACTTC. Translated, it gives CASSYTDREQYF.

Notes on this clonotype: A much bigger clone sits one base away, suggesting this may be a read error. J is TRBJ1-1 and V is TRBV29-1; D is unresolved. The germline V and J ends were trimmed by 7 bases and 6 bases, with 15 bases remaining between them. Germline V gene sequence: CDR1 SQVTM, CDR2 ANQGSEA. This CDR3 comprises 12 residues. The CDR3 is CSAGRDNAEAFF. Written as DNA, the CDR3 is TGCAGCGCCGGGAGGGATAACGCTGAAGCTTTCTTT.

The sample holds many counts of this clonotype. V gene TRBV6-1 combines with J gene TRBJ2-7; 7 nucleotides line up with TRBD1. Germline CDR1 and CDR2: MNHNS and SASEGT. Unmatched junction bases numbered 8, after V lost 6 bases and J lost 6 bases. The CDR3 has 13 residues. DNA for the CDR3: TGTGCCAGCAGCGAACTACAGGGGACCGAGCAGTACTTC. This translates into CASSELQGTEQYF.

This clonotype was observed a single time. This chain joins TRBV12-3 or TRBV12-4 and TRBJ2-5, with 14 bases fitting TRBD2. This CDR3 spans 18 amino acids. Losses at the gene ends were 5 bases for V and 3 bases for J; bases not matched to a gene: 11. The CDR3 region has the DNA TGTGCCAGCAGTCTCCTATCCAGACTAGCGGGAGGGAAAGAGACCCAGTACTTC. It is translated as CASSLLSRLAGGKETQYF.

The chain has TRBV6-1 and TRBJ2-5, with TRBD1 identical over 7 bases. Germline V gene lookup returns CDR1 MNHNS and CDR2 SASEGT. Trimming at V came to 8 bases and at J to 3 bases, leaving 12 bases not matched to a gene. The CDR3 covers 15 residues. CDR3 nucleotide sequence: TGTGCCAGCTTCGGGTCAACAGGGGCGAAAGAGACCCAGTACTTC. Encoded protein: CASFGSTGAKETQYF.

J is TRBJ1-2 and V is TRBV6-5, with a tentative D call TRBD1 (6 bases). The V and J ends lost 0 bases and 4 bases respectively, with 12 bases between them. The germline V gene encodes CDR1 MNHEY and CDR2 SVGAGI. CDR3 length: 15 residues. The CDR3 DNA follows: TGTGCCAGCAGTTACTCGACGGGGGGCGGCTATGGCTACACCTTC. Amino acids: CASSYSTGGGYGYTF.

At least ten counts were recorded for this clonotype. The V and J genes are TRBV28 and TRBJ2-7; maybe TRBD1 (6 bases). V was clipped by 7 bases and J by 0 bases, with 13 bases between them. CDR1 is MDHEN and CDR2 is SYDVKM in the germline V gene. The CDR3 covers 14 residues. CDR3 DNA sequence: TGTGCCAGCAACGAAGGGGGAGCCTCCTACGAGCAGTACTTC. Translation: CASNEGGASYEQYF.

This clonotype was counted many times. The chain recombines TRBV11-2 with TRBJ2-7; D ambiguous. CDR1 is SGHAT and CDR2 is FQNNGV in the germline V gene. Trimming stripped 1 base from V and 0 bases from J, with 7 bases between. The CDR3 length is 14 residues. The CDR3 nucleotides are TGTGCCAGCAGCTTAGTAGCTATCTCCTACGAGCAGTACTTC. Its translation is CASSLVAISYEQYF. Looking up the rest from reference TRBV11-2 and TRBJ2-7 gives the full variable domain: EAGVAQSPRYKIIEKRQSVAFWCNPISGHATLYWYQQILGQGPKLLIQFQNNGVVDDSQLPKDRFSAERLKGVDSTLKIQPAKLEDSAVYLCASSLVAISYEQYFGPGTRLTVT.

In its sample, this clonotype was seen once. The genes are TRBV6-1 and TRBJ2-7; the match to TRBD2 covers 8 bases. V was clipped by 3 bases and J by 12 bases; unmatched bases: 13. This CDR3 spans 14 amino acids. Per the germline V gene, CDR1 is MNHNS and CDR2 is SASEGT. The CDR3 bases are TGTGCCAGCAGTGACCCCCCGGGACTAGAGAGTCGGTACTTC. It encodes CASSDPPGLESRYF.

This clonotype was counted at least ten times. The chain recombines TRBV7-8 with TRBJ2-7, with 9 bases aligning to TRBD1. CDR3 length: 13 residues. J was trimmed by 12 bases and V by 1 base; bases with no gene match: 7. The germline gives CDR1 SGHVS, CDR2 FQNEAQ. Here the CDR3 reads CASSLGPPTGGYF. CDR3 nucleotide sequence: TGTGCCAGCAGCTTAGGTCCCCCGACAGGGGGGTACTTC. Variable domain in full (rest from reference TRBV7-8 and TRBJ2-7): GAGVSQSPRYKVAKRGQDVALRCDPISGHVSLFWYQQALGQGPEFLTYFQNEAQLDKSGLPSDRFFAERPEGSVSTLKIQRTQQEDSAVYLCASSLGPPTGGYFGPGTRLTVT.